These 32 T cell receptor beta chains were sequenced from one sample in a study of tumor-infiltrating lymphocytes in localized non-small cell lung cancer (dated by TCRdb to 2020 to 2022). Receptors were amplified or captured by the immunoSEQ multiplex PCR assay. Imported from immuneACCESS, the table was reduced by TCRdb to in-frame sequences with V and J called. These copies leave out some clones; in studies compared against another copy, an unresolved V gene accounts for under half, and the cause of the remainder is not known. Across this sample there are about 16,000 clones, with less than 85% seen only once. Of the sample, over 5% is held by the ten largest clones. The sequenced sample was lung tumor tissue. These receptors were collected from a human donor with non-small cell lung cancer.

The J gene is TRBJ1-2, the V gene TRBV5-4, with D hard to call. In germline, CDR1 is SGHNT, CDR2 YYREEE (reference sequence). Trimming took off 2 bases at V and 12 bases at J, with 14 bases between the two ends. This CDR3 is 12 amino acids long. The CDR3, as DNA: TGTGCCAGCAGCTTTGAAGGGAGAGTGCACACCTTC. It is translated as CASSFEGRVHTF. Complete variable domain (other parts from reference TRBV5-4 and TRBJ1-2): ETGVTQSPTHLIKTRGQQVTLRCSSQSGHNTVSWYQQALGQGPQFIFQYYREEENGRGNFPPRFSGLQFPNYSSELNVNALELDDSALYLCASSFEGRVHTFGSGTRLTVV.

Notes on this clone: At one end, the junction sequence differs from germline, possibly due to a read error. The chain uses TRBV10-3 and TRBJ2-7, with TRBD2 identical over 13 bases. The CDR3 extends over 13 amino acids. Germline CDR1 and CDR2: ENHRY and SYGVKD. The CDR3 sequence: CATGTSGTYQQYF. The CDR3 DNA reads TGTGCCACCGGGACTAGCGGGACCTACCAGCAGTACTTC.

This sequence joins TRBV28 and TRBJ2-7; 8 nucleotides match TRBD1. The CDR3 runs 16 residues. CDR1 is MDHEN, CDR2 SYDVKM, per germline. V lost 5 bases, J lost 1 base, and 10 bases stayed unmatched. Here the CDR3 reads CASSTTRQGPSYEQYF. CDR3 DNA sequence: TGTGCCAGCAGTACCACCCGACAGGGGCCTTCCTACGAGCAGTACTTC. Variable domain in full (rest from reference TRBV28 and TRBJ2-7): DVKVTQSSRYLVKRTGEKVFLECVQDMDHENMFWYRQDPGLGLRLIYFSYDVKMKEKGDIPEGYSVSREKKERFSLILESASTNQTSMYLCASSTTRQGPSYEQYFGPGTRLTVT.

This CDR3 is CASSIGGPSTDTQYF. CDR3 nucleotides: TGTGCCAGTAGTATAGGCGGCCCTAGCACAGATACGCAGTATTTT. V and J are TRBV19 and TRBJ2-3; D not certain. Trimming took 1 base from V and 0 from J, leaving 8 bases between them. The CDR3 is made up of 15 amino acids. Germline V gene data show CDR1 as LNHDA and CDR2 as SQIVND (reference sequence).

The chain links TRBV6-6 to TRBJ2-2; D is unclear. This CDR3 spans 15 amino acids. Trimming removed 5 bases from V and 3 bases from J, with 13 bases in between. Germline CDR1 MNHNY, CDR2 SVGAGI (reference sequence). CDR3 DNA: TGTGCCAGCAGTCGACCGACTGGCCACACCGGGGAGCTGTTTTTT. Translating gives CASSRPTGHTGELFF.

V and J are TRBV6-1 and TRBJ1-2; tentative D call: TRBD1 (6 bases). The germline gives CDR1 MNHNS, CDR2 SASEGT. The V end was cut by 0 bases, the J end by 4 bases, with 6 bases between. The CDR3 length is 13 residues. The CDR3 loop reads CASSEAGGYGYTF. CDR3 coding DNA: TGTGCCAGCAGTGAAGCAGGGGGCTATGGCTACACCTTC.

This sequence joins TRBV7-9 and TRBJ2-7; 11 positions match TRBD2. Germline CDR1 and CDR2: SEHNR and FQNEAQ (reference sequence). CDR3 length equals 15 residues. J was trimmed by 2 bases and V by 1 base; bases with no gene match: 1. The CDR3 loop reads CASSLGLAGPYEQYF. The CDR3 DNA follows: TGTGCCAGCAGCTTAGGACTAGCGGGACCCTACGAGCAGTACTTC.

This clone was observed once. The chain is built from TRBV29-1 and TRBJ1-1; TRBD1 aligns across 10 bases. Germline assignment: CDR1 SQVTM and CDR2 ANQGSEA. The CDR3 has 13 residues. V trimming: 7 bases; J trimming: 1 base; junction bases outside the gene matches: 3. CDR3 region: CSARTGGNTEAFF. CDR3 DNA sequence: TGCAGCGCCCGGACAGGGGGGAACACTGAAGCTTTCTTT.

The gene calls are TRBV6-1 and TRBJ2-7; 7 nucleotides match TRBD1. V trimming: 7 bases; J trimming: 3 bases; junction bases outside the gene matches: 9. The CDR3 is 14 residues long. Germline V gives CDR1 MNHNS, CDR2 SASEGT. CDR3 DNA sequence: TGTGCCAGCACCATACTGACAGGGAACTACGAGCAGTACTTC. It yields the protein CASTILTGNYEQYF.

This chain connects TRBV5-1 to TRBJ2-2, with 7 bases lining up with TRBD2. The V and J ends lost 4 bases and 2 bases, in that order; junction bases with no gene match: 14. From germline, CDR1 is SGHRS and CDR2 YFSETQ. The CDR3 has 18 amino acids. This CDR3 reads CASSPGGGQTSNTGELFF. CDR3 DNA: TGCGCCAGCAGCCCTGGGGGGGGTCAAACTTCAAACACCGGGGAGCTGTTTTTT.

The chain recombines TRBV28 with TRBJ1-3; 7 positions agree with TRBD1. Germline V gene data show CDR1 as MDHEN and CDR2 as SYDVKM. This CDR3 comprises 12 residues. V gave up 2 bases and J gave up 10 bases; unmatched junction bases: 2. The CDR3 region is CASSLMGQTIYF. CDR3 sequence (DNA): TGTGCCAGCAGTTTAATGGGACAGACCATATATTTT.

This clone is a singleton in its sample. This sample also contains other DNA sequences that code for the same CDR3. V is TRBV9 and J is TRBJ2-3; TRBD2 matches at 8 bases. The CDR3 extends over 15 amino acids. The V gene end was trimmed by 4 bases and the J gene end by 1 base; junction bases not matched to a gene: 5. The V gene's germline CDR1 is SGDLS and CDR2 YYNGEE. The CDR3 DNA reads TGTGCCAGCAGCCATCGGGAGGGCGGCACAGATACGCAGTATTTT. This encodes CASSHREGGTDTQYF.

This chain uses TRBV7-2 with TRBJ1-1; D perhaps matches TRBD1 (6 bases). Germline CDR1 reads SGHTA; CDR2 reads FQGNSA. Trimming took off 4 bases at V and 5 bases at J, with 11 bases between the two ends. This CDR3 is 13 amino acids long. The CDR3 DNA reads as TGTGCCAGCAGCTGGGGGGCGGGTACTGAAGCTTTCTTT. Protein sequence: CASSWGAGTEAFF.

The chain has TRBV2 and TRBJ1-5; D not certain. Germline V gene data show CDR1 as SNHLY and CDR2 as FYNNEI. The V and J ends lost 6 bases and 1 base respectively, with 10 bases between them. The CDR3 sequence is 14 residues long. Here the CDR3 reads CASRPTWSNQPQHF. The DNA for the CDR3 is TGTGCCAGCAGACCCACCTGGAGCAATCAGCCCCAGCATTTT.

This chain uses TRBV6-1 with TRBJ2-7; 12 positions match TRBD1. Trimming cost V 6 bases and J 5 bases; bases outside gene matches: 8. The CDR3 covers 15 residues. Germline V gene sequence: CDR1 MNHNS, CDR2 SASEGT. CDR3 sequence: CASRQPGTGGHEQYF. The CDR3 DNA follows: TGTGCCAGCAGGCAACCCGGGACAGGGGGCCACGAGCAGTACTTC.

V and J are TRBV13 and TRBJ1-2, with D perhaps matching TRBD1 (6 bases). The V gene's germline CDR1 is PRHDT and CDR2 FYEKMQ (reference sequence). This CDR3 contains 15 residues. Between the trimmed V and J ends, which lost 5 bases and 4 bases, there was a span of 17 bases. The CDR3, as DNA: TGTGCCAGCAGCATTCGGACAGCGGCCGTCTATGGCTACACCTTC. Its protein is CASSIRTAAVYGYTF.

The CDR3 spells CASSLAGSGGYTF. For the CDR3, the DNA is TGTGCCAGCAGCTTAGCAGGGAGCGGTGGCTACACCTTC. V and J are TRBV7-2 and TRBJ1-2; no clear D gene. Germline loops: CDR1 SGHTA, CDR2 FQGNSA. The CDR3 loop spans 13 amino acids. V dropped 0 bases and J dropped 7 bases, with 9 bases sitting between them. The variable domain in full, completed from reference TRBV7-2 and TRBJ1-2, reads GAGVSQSPSNKVTEKGKDVELRCDPISGHTALYWYRQSLGQGLEFLIYFQGNSAPDKSGLPSDRFSAERTGGSVSTLTIQRTQQEDSAVYLCASSLAGSGGYTFGSGTRLTVV.

The chain uses TRBV10-3 and TRBJ1-2; D not resolved. The CDR3 has 13 amino acids. The germline V gene has CDR1 ENHRY and CDR2 SYGVKD. V lost 0 bases to trimming and J lost 5 bases, with 7 bases between them. CDR3 nucleotides: TGTGCCATCAGTGAGTCCGCAGTGTATGGCTACACCTTC. This sequence encodes CAISESAVYGYTF.

The rearrangement links TRBV30 to TRBJ2-7; no definite D call. The V gene lost 8 bases and the J gene lost 3 bases, with 14 bases spanning the gap. Germline CDR1 and CDR2: GTSNPN and SVGIG (reference sequence). The CDR3 loop spans 12 amino acids. The CDR3 is CAIKPVNYEQYF. CDR3 bases: TGTGCCATAAAGCCCGTGAACTACGAGCAGTACTTC.

This clone has only a few counts. Different DNA sequences within this sample yield the same CDR3. The CDR3 region is CSVDGSPNTEAFF. The DNA of the CDR3 is TGCAGCGTAGACGGGTCCCCGAACACTGAAGCTTTCTTT. V usage is TRBV29-1 and J usage is TRBJ1-1; D gene uncertain. Germline lookup yields CDR1 SQVTM and CDR2 ANQGSEA. Trimming cost V 6 bases and J 1 base, with 12 bases left between them. The CDR3 consists of 13 residues.

This sequence joins TRBV25-1 and TRBJ1-1, with TRBD1 matching over 8 bases. Germline CDR1 MGHDK, CDR2 SYGVNS. With V trimmed by 6 bases and J by 2 bases, 2 bases remained unmatched. This CDR3 spans 13 amino acids. This CDR3 reads CASSRGRNTEAFF. CDR3 in DNA: TGTGCCAGCAGCAGGGGGCGAAACACTGAAGCTTTCTTT.

The chain uses TRBV6-5 and TRBJ1-4, with D unclear. The CDR3 extends over 14 amino acids. Trimming shortened V by 4 bases and J by 8 bases, and 14 bases separated the two germline ends. In germline, CDR1 is MNHEY, CDR2 SVGAGI. DNA for the CDR3: TGTGCCAGCAGTTGGTCCCATACAAGGGAAAAACTGTTTTTT. This codes for CASSWSHTREKLFF.

The chain has TRBV30 and TRBJ2-7; D ambiguous. With 1 base removed from V and 5 bases from J, the gap between germline ends came to 6 bases. CDR3 length: 11 amino acids. Germline loops: CDR1 GTSNPN, CDR2 SVGIG (reference sequence). The CDR3 DNA sequence: TGTGCCTGGAGTGCGAGACACGAGCAGTACTTC. It specifies CAWSARHEQYF. Together with reference TRBV30 and TRBJ2-7, the CDR3 gives the full variable domain: SQTIHQWPATLVQPVGSPLSLECTVEGTSNPNLYWYRQAAGRGLQLLFYSVGIGQISSEVPQNLSASRPQDRQFILSSKKLLLSDSGFYLCAWSARHEQYFGPGTRLTVT.

This chain uses TRBV18 with TRBJ1-2; D is perhaps TRBD1 (6 bases). Germline V gene data show CDR1 as KGHSH and CDR2 as LQKENI. This CDR3 is built from 13 residues. Between the trimmed V and J ends, which lost 4 bases and 0 bases, there was a span of 6 bases. The CDR3 sequence: CASSQGANYGYTF. Here the CDR3 DNA reads TGTGCCAGCTCACAGGGGGCTAACTATGGCTACACCTTC. Supplemented by reference TRBV18 and TRBJ1-2, the full variable domain reads NAGVMQNPRHLVRRRGQEARLRCSPMKGHSHVYWYRQLPEEGLKFMVYLQKENIIDESGMPKERFSAEFPKEGPSILRIQQVVRGDSAAYFCASSQGANYGYTFGSGTRLTVV.

DNA for the CDR3: TGTGCCAGCAGGAAGCGACAGGGTGTCGGCGAGCAGTACTTC. It encodes CASRKRQGVGEQYF. The chain recombines TRBV28 with TRBJ2-7; 7 nucleotides match TRBD1. CDR1 is MDHEN and CDR2 is SYDVKM in the germline V gene. The CDR3 length is 14 residues. V was clipped by 6 bases and J by 6 bases; unmatched bases: 11.

This clone has only a few counts. V gene TRBV27 combines with J gene TRBJ2-7, with D possibly matching TRBD1 (6 bases). The CDR3 is 12 amino acids. V shed 6 bases and J shed 7 bases, with 13 bases lying between them. CDR1 is MNHEY and CDR2 is SMNVEV in the germline V gene (reference sequence). The CDR3 DNA sequence: TGTGCCAGCAGCAGGGGTGAGGGGGAGCAGTACTTC. It yields the protein CASSRGEGEQYF.

CDR3 loop: CASSLGQYTEAFF. In DNA form, the CDR3 reads TGTGCCAGCAGCTTAGGACAGTACACTGAAGCTTTCTTT. The V and J genes are TRBV7-9 and TRBJ1-1, with D tentatively TRBD1 (5 bases). The CDR3 loop spans 13 amino acids. The germline gives CDR1 SEHNR, CDR2 FQNEAQ (reference sequence). V lost 1 base and J lost 3, with 6 bases in between. The whole variable domain, filled in from reference TRBV7-9 and TRBJ1-1, reads DTGVSQNPRHKITKRGQNVTFRCDPISEHNRLYWYRQTLGQGPEFLTYFQNEAQLEKSRLLSDRFSAERPKGSFSTLEIQRTEQGDSAMYLCASSLGQYTEAFFGQGTRLTVV.

This clone was recorded only once. The chain links TRBV27 to TRBJ1-3; D gene unclear. The V and J ends lost 5 bases and 6 bases respectively, with 11 bases between them. CDR3 length: 13 amino acids. Germline CDR1 reads MNHEY; CDR2 reads SMNVEV (reference sequence). In nucleotides, the CDR3 is TGTGCCAGCAGTGTTACCGGGTCAAACACCATATATTTT. It yields the protein CASSVTGSNTIYF.

The chain has TRBV28 and TRBJ1-2; weak D call: TRBD1 (5 bases). The CDR3 has 11 residues. V lost 8 bases and J 7 bases, leaving 11 bases between the germline ends. Germline V gives CDR1 MDHEN, CDR2 SYDVKM. The CDR3 bases are TGTGCCAGCGGAAAGGGGTCTGGCTACACCTTC. This codes for CASGKGSGYTF.

The rearrangement joins TRBV7-9 to TRBJ2-1; D may be TRBD1 or TRBD2 (5 bases each). Trimming pared 1 base from V and 5 bases from J, leaving 18 bases between. Germline assignment: CDR1 SEHNR and CDR2 FQNEAQ (reference sequence). CDR3 length: 17 amino acids. For the CDR3, the DNA is TGTGCCAGCAGCTTAGAAGGGACGCCTAGGCGAGACAATGAGCAGTTCTTC. This sequence encodes CASSLEGTPRRDNEQFF.

The V and J genes are TRBV4-3 and TRBJ2-1, with a weak D call TRBD2 (6 bases). The V gene's germline CDR1 is LGHNA and CDR2 YSLEER. This CDR3 is 12 amino acids long. Trimming cost V 3 bases and J 7 bases, with 7 bases left between them. The CDR3 protein is CASSQEGNEQFF. The CDR3 DNA reads as TGCGCCAGCAGCCAGGAGGGGAATGAGCAGTTCTTC.

V is TRBV30 and J is TRBJ1-2; unclear D gene. The CDR3 contains 11 residues. V was pared by 8 bases and J by 8 bases, with 15 bases between. The germline V gene has CDR1 GTSNPN and CDR2 SVGIG (reference sequence). CDR3 residues: CAREVKRGYTF. CDR3 nucleotide sequence: TGTGCCCGTGAGGTGAAGCGGGGCTACACCTTC.